Below, one T cell receptor (beta chain) is given with its context. Seattle participants joined during active infection and were tracked over time. The data are from a study of blood T cell repertoires in COVID-19. Across the whole study: The United States, Italy and Spain were the sources of the acute and convalescent COVID-19 samples. The cDNA or gDNA used as material had been derived from T cells, B-cell-depleted T cells, or PBMCs.

Profiled with immunoSEQ multiplex PCR; TCRdb holds only in-frame clones, not every one. Among approximately 70,000 clones, more than 85% were seen once, and the ten largest hold just over 2.5%. V was clipped by 5 bases and J by 5 bases, with 19 bases between them. In germline, CDR1 is SQVTM, CDR2 ANQGSEA. This CDR3 spans 15 amino acids. The sample was peripheral blood. The source is a man aged 45-60 years with COVID-19, enrolled during active disease. V usage is TRBV29-1 and J usage is TRBJ2-1; D may be TRBD2 (5 bases). CDR3 coding DNA: TGCAGCGTTTGGTTGACGACACCCGGGAACAATGAGCAGTTCTTC. Translating gives CSVWLTTPGNNEQFF.